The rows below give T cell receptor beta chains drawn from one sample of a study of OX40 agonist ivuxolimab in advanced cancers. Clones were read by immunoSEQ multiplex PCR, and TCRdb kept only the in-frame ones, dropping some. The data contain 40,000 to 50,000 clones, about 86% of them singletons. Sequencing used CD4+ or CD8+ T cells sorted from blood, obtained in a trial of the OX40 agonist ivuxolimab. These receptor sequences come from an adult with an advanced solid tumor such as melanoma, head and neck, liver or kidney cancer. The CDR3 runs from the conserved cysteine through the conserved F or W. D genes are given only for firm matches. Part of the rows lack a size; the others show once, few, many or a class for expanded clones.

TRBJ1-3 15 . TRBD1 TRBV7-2 CASSLTGGRGETIYF TGTGCCAGCAGCTTAACAGGGGGCCGCGGTGAAACCATATATTTT
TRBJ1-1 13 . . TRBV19 CASSIQGNTEAFF TGTGCCAGTAGTATTCAAGGAAACACTGAAGCTTTCTTT
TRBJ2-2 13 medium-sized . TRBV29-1 CSVGGAYTGELFF TGCAGCGTTGGAGGGGCCTACACCGGGGAGCTGTTTTTT
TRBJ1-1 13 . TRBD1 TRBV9 CASRGQGDPEAFF TGTGCCAGCAGGGGACAGGGTGATCCTGAAGCTTTCTTT
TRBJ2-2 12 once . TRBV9 CASSVGSGELFF TGTGCCAGCAGCGTAGGATCCGGGGAGCTGTTTTTT
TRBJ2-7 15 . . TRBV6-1 CASSEFSDGSYEQYF TGTGCCAGCAGTGAATTTTCGGACGGGTCCTACGAGCAGTACTTC
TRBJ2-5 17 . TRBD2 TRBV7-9 CASSPRTSGYHQETQYF TGTGCCAGCAGCCCACGGACTAGCGGGTACCATCAAGAGACCCAGTACTTC
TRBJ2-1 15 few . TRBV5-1 CASSPGRGTYNEQFF TGCGCCAGCAGCCCGGGACGGGGAACCTACAATGAGCAGTTCTTC
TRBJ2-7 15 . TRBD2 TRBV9 CASSASPGLAGEQYF TGTGCCAGCAGCGCTTCGCCGGGACTAGCCGGCGAGCAGTACTTC
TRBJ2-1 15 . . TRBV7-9 CASSSTTTPYNEQFF TGTGCCAGCAGCTCAACTACGACTCCCTACAATGAGCAGTTCTTC
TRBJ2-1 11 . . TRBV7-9 CASSLESGEFF TGTGCCAGCAGCTTAGAGTCCGGAGAGTTCTTC
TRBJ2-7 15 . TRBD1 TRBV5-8 CASRTRDRGLHEQYF TGTGCCAGCAGAACCCGGGACAGGGGGCTCCACGAGCAGTACTTC